These 25 T cell receptor beta chains were all obtained from the same sample, sequenced in a study of T cells in Graves' hyperthyroidism and ophthalmopathy. Template material for amplifying TCR beta CDR3 regions consisted of RNA transcripts. With the HTBI primer set, the TCR CDR3 went through a first round of RT-PCR. TCRdb reprocessed the multiplex PCR reads via MiXCR and lists one record per CDR3 protein. The sample contains a few hundred thousand distinct CDR3 sequences, around 16% of which appear only once. Specimen: blood. The receptors were sampled from a woman aged 25 to 39 with Graves' hyperthyroidism.

This clonotype was recorded only once. The chain combines TRBV5-6 with TRBJ2-3; D is unclear. CDR3 length: 16 residues. The V gene lost 4 bases and the J gene lost 4 bases, with 19 bases spanning the gap. Germline CDR1 reads SGHDT; CDR2 reads YYEEEE. The CDR3 here is CASSQFSLRLADTQYF. CDR3 DNA: TGTGCCAGCAGCCAATTTTCTTTACGGTTGGCAGATACGCAGTATTTT.

This clonotype came up many times. J is TRBJ2-1 and V is TRBV24-1, with D perhaps TRBD2 (5 bases). V dropped 9 bases and J dropped 8 bases, with 19 bases sitting between them. CDR1 is KGHDR and CDR2 is SFDVKD in the germline V gene. CDR3 length equals 14 residues. CDR3 protein: CATSERAQIHEQFF. As DNA, the CDR3 is TGTGCCACCTCAGAGAGGGCCCAAATCCATGAGCAGTTCTTC.

The V gene is TRBV5-5, the J gene TRBJ2-2; D is ambiguous. Germline V gene lookup returns CDR1 SGHKS and CDR2 YYEKEE (reference sequence). There are 17 residues in the CDR3. Trimming took 0 bases from V and 3 from J, leaving 15 bases between them. CDR3 amino acids: CASSLVVLGLDTGELFF. The DNA of the CDR3 is TGTGCCAGCAGCTTGGTAGTCCTGGGGTTGGACACCGGGGAGCTGTTTTTT.

Only a few counts were recorded for this clonotype. The V call is TRBV7-9, the J call TRBJ1-4; 7 positions agree with TRBD1. This CDR3 spans 13 amino acids. V lost 7 bases and J lost 7; bases outside the gene matches: 6. CDR1 SEHNR and CDR2 FQNEAQ come from the germline V gene (reference sequence). The chain's CDR3 is CASKGALSEKLFF. The CDR3 coding sequence is TGTGCCAGCAAGGGGGCACTCTCTGAAAAACTGTTTTTT. The variable domain in full, with the rest retrieved from reference TRBV7-9 and TRBJ1-4, is DTGVSQNPRHKITKRGQNVTFRCDPISEHNRLYWYRQTLGQGPEFLTYFQNEAQLEKSRLLSDRFSAERPKGSFSTLEIQRTEQGDSAMYLCASKGALSEKLFFGSGTQLSVL.

This clonotype was seen a handful of times. This sequence joins TRBV28 and TRBJ1-1; a weak D match, TRBD1 (5 bases). In germline, CDR1 is MDHEN, CDR2 SYDVKM. CDR3 length equals 15 residues. V lost 2 bases to trimming and J lost 7 bases, with 17 bases between them. The CDR3 DNA sequence: TGTGCCAGCAGTTTACAGGGTGATATGGGCAATGAAGCTTTCTTT. It specifies CASSLQGDMGNEAFF.

This clonotype was observed at least ten times. The chain combines TRBV20-1 with TRBJ2-1; no firm D call. CDR3 length equals 13 residues. The V end lost 0 bases, the J end lost 3 bases, and 6 bases lay between the germline ends. Germline assignment: CDR1 DFQATT and CDR2 SNEGSKA (reference sequence). This CDR3 is CSAREGLYNEQFF. Written as DNA, the CDR3 is TGCAGTGCTAGAGAGGGTCTCTACAATGAGCAGTTCTTC.

This clonotype has a count of ten or more. The chain combines TRBV10-3 with TRBJ2-6; 10 bases fit TRBD2. With V trimmed by 0 bases and J by 0 bases, 2 bases remained unmatched. The CDR3 is 18 residues long. CDR1 is ENHRY, CDR2 SYGVKD, per germline. CDR3 DNA sequence: TGTGCCATCAGTGAGTCGGTAGCGGGGGGCTCTGGGGCCAACGTCCTGACTTTC. This encodes CAISESVAGGSGANVLTF.

This clonotype was observed once. A much larger clone is a single base away; this may be a read error. The chain carries TRBV7-3 and TRBJ2-2; 9 positions match TRBD1. Germline V CDR1 and CDR2: SGHTA, FQGTGA. The CDR3 is 15 residues long. The DNA for the CDR3 is TGTGCCAGCAGCAAACAGGGGGCGAACACCGGGGAGCTGTCTTTT. Residues: CASSKQGANTGELSF. The whole variable domain, filled in from reference TRBV7-3 and TRBJ2-2, reads GAGVSQTPSNKVTEKGKYVELRCDPISGHTALYWYRQSLGQGPEFLIYFQGTGAADDSGLPNDRFFAVRPEGSVSTLKIQRTERGDSAVYLCASSKQGANTGELSFGEGSRLTVL.

There are a few counts of this clonotype. The V call is TRBV4-1, the J call TRBJ2-7; 8 nucleotides match TRBD2. Germline CDR1 is MGHRA and CDR2 is YSYEKL. The CDR3 runs to 14 residues. V shed 8 bases, J shed 5 bases, and the junction held 11 bases outside the gene matches. Here the CDR3 reads CASAPGLGGNEQYF. The CDR3, as DNA: TGCGCCAGCGCACCGGGACTAGGAGGAAACGAGCAGTACTTC.

The chain recombines TRBV24-1 with TRBJ2-3; 7 nucleotides line up with TRBD1. The V gene's germline CDR1 is KGHDR and CDR2 SFDVKD. V shed 1 base, J shed 4 bases, and the junction held 13 bases outside the gene matches. CDR3 size: 18 residues. The CDR3 loop reads CATSDFGTVPNYADTQYF. Here the CDR3 DNA reads TGTGCCACCAGTGATTTCGGGACAGTCCCCAATTACGCAGATACGCAGTATTTT.

CDR3 region: CSVLMASGGYTF. CDR3 nucleotides: TGCAGCGTTCTTATGGCGAGCGGTGGCTACACCTTC. The chain recombines TRBV29-1 with TRBJ1-2; D is uncertain. Trimming took 5 bases from V and 7 from J, leaving 14 bases between them. The CDR3 length is 12 residues. CDR1 and CDR2 (germline): SQVTM, ANQGSEA.

The gene calls are TRBV18 and TRBJ1-4; D is uncertain. Germline V CDR1 and CDR2: KGHSH, LQKENI. CDR3 length equals 12 residues. Trimming removed 3 bases at V and 4 bases at J, with 3 bases between. The CDR3 nucleotides read TGTGCCAGCTCACCTAATAATGAAAAACTGTTTTTT. It encodes CASSPNNEKLFF.

Ten or more counts support this clonotype. The chain uses TRBV24-1 and TRBJ1-1; no reliable D call. The CDR3 has 13 amino acids. V was clipped by 4 bases and J by 1 base, with 6 bases between them. In germline, CDR1 is KGHDR, CDR2 SFDVKD. The CDR3 nucleotides are TGTGCCACCAGTGACCACAAGAACACTGAAGCTTTCTTT. As protein: CATSDHKNTEAFF.

Many counts were recorded for this clonotype. The genes are TRBV7-9 and TRBJ2-2; D ambiguous. V was trimmed by 4 bases and J by 0 bases, leaving 6 bases between them. This CDR3 spans 14 amino acids. Germline assignment: CDR1 SEHNR and CDR2 FQNEAQ (reference sequence). CDR3 region: CASSSSSNTGELFF. The CDR3 bases are TGTGCCAGCAGCTCATCATCGAACACCGGGGAGCTGTTTTTT.

This clonotype was observed a handful of times. A much bigger clone sits one base away, suggesting this may be a read error. V gene TRBV7-3 combines with J gene TRBJ2-3, with a tentative D call TRBD1 (5 bases). The CDR3 loop spans 16 amino acids. Germline V CDR1 and CDR2: SGHTA, FQGTGA. The ends were cut back, 1 base at V and 1 base at J, with 12 bases in the middle. The CDR3, as DNA: TGTGCCAGCAGCTTAAGCGCCAAAGGGGGCACAGATACGCAGTATTTT. The encoded protein is CASSLSAKGGTDTQYF. Full variable domain (outside the CDR3, taken from reference TRBV7-3 and TRBJ2-3): GAGVSQTPSNKVTEKGKYVELRCDPISGHTALYWYRQSLGQGPEFLIYFQGTGAADDSGLPNDRFFAVRPEGSVSTLKIQRTERGDSAVYLCASSLSAKGGTDTQYFGPGTRLTVL.

V gene TRBV9 combines with J gene TRBJ1-1; D not resolved. This CDR3 is 13 amino acids long. The germline V and J ends were trimmed by 0 bases and 4 bases, with 7 bases remaining between them. The germline V gene has CDR1 SGDLS and CDR2 YYNGEE. This CDR3 is CASSVDQSTEAFF. In DNA, the CDR3 is TGTGCCAGCAGCGTAGATCAGAGCACTGAAGCTTTCTTT.

The table lists this clonotype with a few counts. The chain has TRBV6-2 or TRBV6-3 and TRBJ1-2; 11 bases agree with TRBD1. V was clipped by 6 bases and J by 0 bases; unmatched bases: 3. The CDR3 totals 15 residues. Germline loops: CDR1 MNHEY, CDR2 SVGEGT. The CDR3 reads CASRPGQGANYGYTF. The CDR3 DNA reads as TGTGCCAGCAGACCGGGACAGGGGGCTAACTATGGCTACACCTTC.

This clonotype was seen ten or more times. The chain couples TRBV2 to TRBJ1-4, with D perhaps matching TRBD1 (5 bases). V lost 2 bases and J lost 8, with 15 bases in between. Germline lookup yields CDR1 SNHLY and CDR2 FYNNEI. This CDR3 spans 15 amino acids. In nucleotides, the CDR3 is TGTGCCAGCAGTGAATGGTCAGGGCGGGGAGAAAAACTGTTTTTT. Its protein is CASSEWSGRGEKLFF.

Points on this clonotype: A clone one base away is much larger, so this may be a read error. The rearrangement links TRBV2 to TRBJ2-7; the match to TRBD2 covers 10 bases. V shed 8 bases and J 9 bases; nucleotides not matched to a gene: 10. The V gene's germline CDR1 is SNHLY and CDR2 FYNNEI. The CDR3 has 13 residues. The CDR3 reads CASGGQLAGVQYF. The CDR3 region has the DNA TGTGCCAGCGGTGGGCAGCTAGCGGGAGTGCAGTACTTC. Filled out from reference TRBV2 and TRBJ2-7, the complete variable domain reads EPEVTQTPSHQVTQMGQEVILRCVPISNHLYFYWYRQILGQKVEFLVSFYNNEISEKSEIFDDQFSVERPDGSNFTLKIRSTKLEDSAMYFCASGGQLAGVQYFGPGTRLTVT.

This clonotype was counted many times. The rearrangement joins TRBV27 to TRBJ2-4; 12 nucleotides match TRBD2. J was trimmed by 3 bases and V by 4 bases; bases with no gene match: 7. Germline lookup yields CDR1 MNHEY and CDR2 SMNVEV (reference sequence). This CDR3 contains 17 residues. CDR3 amino acids: CASSSPLAGGNKNIQYF. Here the CDR3 DNA reads TGTGCCAGCAGTTCCCCGCTAGCGGGAGGGAACAAAAACATTCAGTACTTC.

This clonotype was detected a few times. The chain links TRBV20-1 to TRBJ2-7; D is possibly TRBD1 or TRBD2 (7 bases each). V was clipped by 5 bases and J by 2 bases, with 16 bases between them. Germline V gene sequence: CDR1 DFQATT, CDR2 SNEGSKA (reference sequence). This CDR3 is 14 amino acids long. The CDR3 reads CSAPWGGQTYEQYF. The CDR3 region has the DNA TGCAGTGCTCCCTGGGGGGGACAGACCTACGAGCAGTACTTC.

This clonotype came up a few times. The chain employs TRBV6-1 and TRBJ2-7, with 10 bases aligning to TRBD1. After removal of 8 bases from V and 2 bases from J, the junction contained 9 bases not matched to a gene. The CDR3 consists of 15 residues. The germline V gene encodes CDR1 MNHNS and CDR2 SASEGT. CDR3 nucleotides: TGTGCCAGCGAAACGTCGGGACAGGGGACCTACGAGCAGTACTTC. Translated: CASETSGQGTYEQYF.

In its sample, this clonotype was seen a few times. V gene TRBV2 combines with J gene TRBJ2-1; 11 bases align to TRBD2. Trimming removed 6 bases from V and 0 bases from J; junction bases left unmatched: 7. From germline, CDR1 is SNHLY and CDR2 FYNNEI. This CDR3 region has 17 residues. In DNA form, the CDR3 reads TGTGCCAGCAGCCGCTATGGACTAGCGGGCTCCTACAATGAGCAGTTCTTC. This translates into CASSRYGLAGSYNEQFF.

This clonotype has ten or more counts. J is TRBJ1-1 and V is TRBV28; no firm D call. CDR1 and CDR2 (germline): MDHEN, SYDVKM. The germline V and J ends were trimmed by 1 base and 5 bases, with 11 bases remaining between them. The CDR3 extends over 14 amino acids. The CDR3, as DNA: TGTGCCAGCAGTTTATATAGGCAAGGAACTGAAGCTTTCTTT. Its translation: CASSLYRQGTEAFF.

This clonotype was counted a few times. The chain couples TRBV6-2 or TRBV6-3 to TRBJ2-1, with TRBD2 matching 8 bases. CDR3 length: 17 amino acids. Germline trimming cut 6 bases from V and 6 bases from J; bases unmatched to any gene: 16. Germline loops: CDR1 MNHEY, CDR2 SVGEGT. In nucleotides, the CDR3 is TGTGCCAGCAGGCCTGGACTAGCTTCCCTACGAACCAATGAGCAGTTCTTC. It yields the protein CASRPGLASLRTNEQFF.